These 3 T cell receptor beta chains share one sample of origin, sequenced in a study of graft-versus-host responses after intestinal transplantation. Their antigens are not known. Here immunoSEQ multiplex PCR was the method, and the copy in TCRdb shows in-frame clones only, minus some. The profile shows about 94,000 clones, 90% to 95% of them singletons. This material consisted of unstimulated CD8+ T cells sorted from spleen or lymph node cells, taken before intestinal transplant. The receptors were sampled from a human donor who received an intestinal transplant.

The chain recombines TRBV6-4 with TRBJ2-5; 10 bases are a match to TRBD2. TRBJ2-7 matches the DNA end more closely, so the J call is doubtful. In germline, CDR1 is MRHNA, CDR2 SNTAGT. The CDR3 contains 14 residues. This CDR3 is CASSEVAGGYEQYF. Here the CDR3 DNA reads TGTGCCAGCAGTGAGGTAGCGGGAGGTTACGAGCAGTACTTC.

The chain uses TRBV4-1 and TRBJ2-3; 10 bases align to TRBD2. V gave up 4 bases and J gave up 4 bases; unmatched junction bases: 17. The germline V gene has CDR1 MGHRA and CDR2 YSYEKL. The CDR3 is made up of 19 amino acids. The CDR3, as DNA: TGCGCCAGCAGCCTCATATCGAGCGGGGGGGCCGGGAGGGCAGATACGCAGTATTTT. This codes for CASSLISSGGAGRADTQYF.

The J gene is TRBJ2-7, the V gene TRBV5-6; maybe TRBD2 (5 bases). The CDR3 runs to 14 residues. Between the trimmed V and J ends, which lost 0 bases and 0 bases, there was a span of 7 bases. CDR1 and CDR2 (germline): SGHDT, YYEEEE. CDR3 protein: CASSLGGFSYEQYF. DNA of the CDR3: TGTGCCAGCAGCTTGGGAGGGTTCTCCTACGAGCAGTACTTC. The whole variable domain, filled in from reference TRBV5-6 and TRBJ2-7, reads DAGVTQSPTHLIKTRGQQVTLRCSPKSGHDTVSWYQQALGQGPQFIFQYYEEEERQRGNFPDRFSGHQFPNYSSELNVNALLLGDSALYLCASSLGGFSYEQYFGPGTRLTVT.